This is a list of T cell receptor beta chains from one sample in a study of blood T cell repertoires in COVID-19. Clones were sequenced by immunoSEQ multiplex PCR, and TCRdb holds only the in-frame ones, with some missing. Of approximately 90,000 clones in the sample, roughly 85% are singletons; the top ten hold 3.5% to 4.5%. Sample: peripheral blood. These receptors originate from a man between 60 and 75 years old with acute or convalescent COVID-19. Each CDR3 is given with its conserved first and last residue. A D gene is named only where the DNA matches it firmly. Clone sizes are given selectively: once, few, many, or a class where the clone is expanded.

j_gene	abundance	v_gene	d_gene	CDR3aa	CDR3nt
TRBJ1-2	-	TRBV9	-	CASSVEQGRYGYTF	TGTGCCAGCAGCGTAGAACAGGGCAGATATGGCTACACCTTC
TRBJ1-5	-	TRBV30	-	CAWSASGGNQPQHF	TGTGCCTGGAGTGCCTCAGGGGGCAATCAGCCCCAGCATTTT
TRBJ1-4	few	TRBV13	TRBD1	CASSPSGTGNEKLFF	TGTGCCAGCAGCCCCTCCGGGACAGGGAATGAAAAACTGTTTTTT
TRBJ2-1	-	TRBV20-1	-	CSASRSGRYNEQFF	TGCAGTGCTAGTCGGAGCGGGCGATACAATGAGCAGTTCTTC
TRBJ2-7	-	TRBV18	TRBD1	CASSPRSGQAYEQYF	TGTGCCAGCTCACCGCGATCGGGACAGGCTTACGAGCAGTACTTC
TRBJ1-2	-	TRBV28	TRBD1	CASSATDRGLQYGYTF	TGTGCCAGCAGTGCCACGGACAGGGGGCTACAGTATGGCTACACCTTC
TRBJ2-7	-	TRBV19	TRBD1	CASSSFLGQSGYEQYF	TGTGCCAGTAGTTCTTTTTTGGGACAGTCAGGCTACGAGCAGTACTTC
TRBJ2-1	-	TRBV7-2	-	CASSLSINSNNEQFF	TGTGCCAGCAGCTTATCAATAAACAGCAACAATGAGCAGTTCTTC
TRBJ2-5	-	TRBV5-1	TRBD2	CASSLQLAGEETQYF	TGCGCCAGCAGCTTGCAACTAGCGGGAGAAGAGACCCAGTACTTC
TRBJ1-6	-	TRBV7-9	TRBD1	CASSRGTGGSNNSPLHF	TGTGCCAGCAGCCGAGGGACAGGGGGATCGAATAATTCACCCCTCCACTTT
TRBJ2-2	-	TRBV7-3	-	CASSLSRTGELFF	TGTGCCAGCAGCTTAAGTCGGACCGGGGAGCTGTTTTTT
TRBJ1-4	once	TRBV6-5	-	CASSRVANEKLFF	TGTGCCAGCTCTCGGGTAGCTAATGAAAAACTGTTTTTT
TRBJ2-3	-	TRBV27	-	CASSLDGGAQMRTDTQYF	TGTGCCAGCAGTTTAGATGGGGGGGCGCAGATGAGGACAGATACGCAGTATTTT
TRBJ1-5	-	TRBV7-2	-	CASSLAPGMGQPQHF	TGTGCCAGCAGCTTAGCTCCAGGGATGGGGCAGCCCCAGCATTTT
TRBJ2-3	-	TRBV5-1	-	CASSPPRSTDTQYF	TGCGCCAGCAGCCCCCCGCGGAGCACAGATACGCAGTATTTT
TRBJ2-1	-	TRBV11-2	-	CASSLDSAGEQFF	TGTGCCAGCAGCTTAGATTCGGCGGGGGAGCAGTTCTTC
TRBJ1-1	-	TRBV12-3/TRBV12-4	TRBD1	CASTPRQGTEAFF	TGTGCCAGCACCCCCCGACAGGGAACTGAAGCTTTCTTT
TRBJ2-3	-	TRBV2	TRBD1	CASKTRTGGSTDTQYF	TGTGCCAGCAAAACTCGGACAGGGGGCAGCACAGATACGCAGTATTTT
TRBJ2-2	-	TRBV3-1/TRBV3-2	-	CASSHEWQGGTGELFF	TGTGCCAGCAGCCATGAGTGGCAGGGTGGTACCGGGGAGCTGTTTTTT
TRBJ1-5	-	TRBV10-3	TRBD1	CAISESKGAPNQPQHF	TGTGCCATCAGTGAGTCGAAGGGGGCGCCCAATCAGCCCCAGCATTTT
TRBJ2-7	-	TRBV9	TRBD1	CASSVGPGGEYEQYF	TGTGCCAGCAGCGTTGGTCCAGGGGGCGAGTACGAGCAGTACTTC
TRBJ2-3	-	TRBV18	-	CASSPPDESTDTQYF	TGTGCCAGCTCACCACCTGATGAGAGCACAGATACGCAGTATTTT
TRBJ2-7	-	TRBV5-4	TRBD1	CASSYGTASSYEQYF	TGTGCCAGCAGCTATGGGACAGCAAGCTCCTACGAGCAGTACTTC